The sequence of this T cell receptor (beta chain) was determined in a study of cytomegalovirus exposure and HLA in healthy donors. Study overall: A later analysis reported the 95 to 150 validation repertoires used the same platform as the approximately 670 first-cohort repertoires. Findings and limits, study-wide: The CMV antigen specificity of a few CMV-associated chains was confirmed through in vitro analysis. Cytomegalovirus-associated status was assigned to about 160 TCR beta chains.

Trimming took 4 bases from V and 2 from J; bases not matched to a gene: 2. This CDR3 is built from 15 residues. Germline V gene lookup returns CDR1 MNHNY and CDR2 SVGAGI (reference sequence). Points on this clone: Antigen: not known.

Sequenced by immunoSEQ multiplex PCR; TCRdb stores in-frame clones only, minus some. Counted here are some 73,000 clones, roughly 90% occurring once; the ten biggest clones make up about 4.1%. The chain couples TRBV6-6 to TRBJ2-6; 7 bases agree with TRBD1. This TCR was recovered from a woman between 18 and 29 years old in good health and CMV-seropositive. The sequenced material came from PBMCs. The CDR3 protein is CASSLGGPGANVLTF. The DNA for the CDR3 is TGTGCCAGCAGTTTAGGGGGCCCTGGGGCCAACGTCCTGACTTTC.